A selection of T cell receptor beta chains follows, all from one sample in a study of shared clonotypes between healthy human individuals. Method: immunoSEQ multiplex PCR; TCRdb's copy keeps in-frame clones and lacks some. This table has 2 million to 2.5 million clones, less than 95% appearing once. The sequenced sample consisted of naive CD8+ T cells sorted from blood. These receptors all stem from a man between 18 and 29 years old in good health. Each CDR3 is given with its conserved first and last residue. D genes are given only for firm matches. The size entry is marked missing in some rows and otherwise reads once, few, many or a size class.

cdr3_aa: CASSFERSLNTEAFF
cdr3_nt: TGTGCCAGCAGTTTCGAGAGAAGCTTAAACACTGAAGCTTTCTTT
j_call: TRBJ1-1
clone_size: .
v_call: TRBV28
d_call: .

cdr3_aa: CASSLFRQAPETQYF
cdr3_nt: TGTGCCAGCAGCTTATTCCGTCAGGCCCCTGAGACCCAGTACTTC
j_call: TRBJ2-5
clone_size: .
v_call: TRBV7-9
d_call: .

cdr3_aa: CASSQDWETGVTEAFF
cdr3_nt: TGTGCCAGCAGCCAAGATTGGGAGACAGGGGTTACTGAAGCTTTCTTT
j_call: TRBJ1-1
clone_size: .
v_call: TRBV4-2
d_call: TRBD1

cdr3_aa: CASSLDGWGYGYTF
cdr3_nt: TGTGCCAGCAGCTTGGACGGCTGGGGCTATGGCTACACCTTC
j_call: TRBJ1-2
clone_size: .
v_call: TRBV5-6
d_call: .

cdr3_aa: CASSLERGGISEQFF
cdr3_nt: TGTGCCAGCAGCTTAGAGCGGGGGGGCATTAGTGAGCAGTTCTTC
j_call: TRBJ2-1
clone_size: .
v_call: TRBV11-3
d_call: TRBD2

cdr3_aa: CASSYLGRPGGYTF
cdr3_nt: TGTGCCAGCAGTTACCTTGGCCGGCCCGGTGGCTACACCTTC
j_call: TRBJ1-2
clone_size: .
v_call: TRBV6-6
d_call: .

cdr3_aa: CASSLGLNEKLFF
cdr3_nt: TGTGCCAGCAGCTTAGGTTTGAATGAAAAACTGTTTTTT
j_call: TRBJ1-4
clone_size: .
v_call: TRBV11-2
d_call: .

cdr3_aa: CASSQLSGQSNNEQFF
cdr3_nt: TGTGCCAGCAGCCAGCTGTCTGGACAGTCAAACAATGAGCAGTTCTTC
j_call: TRBJ2-1
clone_size: .
v_call: TRBV13
d_call: .

cdr3_aa: CASSVEGVANEKLFF
cdr3_nt: TGTGCCAGCAGCGTAGAGGGGGTTGCTAATGAAAAACTGTTTTTT
j_call: TRBJ1-4
clone_size: .
v_call: TRBV9
d_call: .

cdr3_aa: CAISAAGSLFEQYF
cdr3_nt: TGTGCCATCAGTGCAGCCGGCTCGCTTTTCGAGCAGTACTTC
j_call: TRBJ2-7
clone_size: .
v_call: TRBV10-3
d_call: .

cdr3_aa: CASSLGRPETQYF
cdr3_nt: TGTGCCAGCAGCCTAGGGCGTCCCGAGACCCAGTACTTC
j_call: TRBJ2-5
clone_size: .
v_call: TRBV11-2
d_call: .

cdr3_aa: CASSLGEGLAGYAEQFF
cdr3_nt: TGTGCCAGCAGCTTAGGTGAGGGACTAGCGGGGTATGCTGAGCAGTTCTTC
j_call: TRBJ2-1
clone_size: .
v_call: TRBV11-3
d_call: TRBD2

cdr3_aa: CASTWTSGGAEEQFF
cdr3_nt: TGTGCCAGCACCTGGACTAGCGGGGGGGCAGAGGAGCAGTTCTTC
j_call: TRBJ2-1
clone_size: .
v_call: TRBV27
d_call: TRBD2

cdr3_aa: CASSSGQSRGAFF
cdr3_nt: TGTGCCAGCAGTTCTGGACAGAGCCGGGGAGCTTTCTTT
j_call: TRBJ1-1
clone_size: .
v_call: TRBV28
d_call: .

cdr3_aa: CASSYEGAGYEQYF
cdr3_nt: TGTGCCAGCAGTTACGAGGGGGCAGGGTACGAGCAGTACTTC
j_call: TRBJ2-7
clone_size: .
v_call: TRBV6-5
d_call: TRBD1

cdr3_aa: CASSSPADRVDEQYF
cdr3_nt: TGTGCCAGCAGTTCTCCAGCGGACAGGGTGGACGAGCAGTACTTC
j_call: TRBJ2-7
clone_size: .
v_call: TRBV28
d_call: TRBD1

cdr3_aa: CASSLADIVYGYTF
cdr3_nt: TGTGCCAGCAGCTTGGCGGACATTGTCTATGGCTACACCTTC
j_call: TRBJ1-2
clone_size: .
v_call: TRBV5-8
d_call: .

cdr3_aa: CAISDFDSGRAETQYF
cdr3_nt: TGTGCCATCAGTGATTTTGATAGCGGGAGGGCAGAGACCCAGTACTTC
j_call: TRBJ2-5
clone_size: .
v_call: TRBV10-3
d_call: TRBD2

cdr3_aa: CASSLFSGASNEQFF
cdr3_nt: TGTGCCAGCAGTTTGTTTAGCGGGGCGAGTAATGAGCAGTTCTTC
j_call: TRBJ2-1
clone_size: .
v_call: TRBV27
d_call: TRBD2

cdr3_aa: CASSPTGQGYEQYF
cdr3_nt: TGCGCCAGCAGCCCCACTGGACAGGGCTACGAGCAGTACTTC
j_call: TRBJ2-7
clone_size: .
v_call: TRBV4-3
d_call: TRBD1

cdr3_aa: CASSSQGGRETQYF
cdr3_nt: TGTGCCAGCAGCTCTCAGGGGGGGCGAGAGACCCAGTACTTC
j_call: TRBJ2-5
clone_size: .
v_call: TRBV5-4
d_call: .

cdr3_aa: CASSLTVDSYEQYF
cdr3_nt: TGTGCCAGCAGTTTGACAGTTGACTCCTACGAGCAGTACTTC
j_call: TRBJ2-7
clone_size: .
v_call: TRBV27
d_call: .

cdr3_aa: CASSDRPGSGANVLTF
cdr3_nt: TGCGCCAGCAGCGACCGACCCGGCTCTGGGGCCAACGTCCTGACTTTC
j_call: TRBJ2-6
clone_size: .
v_call: TRBV5-1
d_call: .

cdr3_aa: CASRRTRGTNDTEAFF
cdr3_nt: TGTGCCAGCAGACGCACCCGGGGTACTAACGACACTGAAGCTTTCTTT
j_call: TRBJ1-1
clone_size: .
v_call: TRBV7-6
d_call: .

cdr3_aa: CASSQDHVRTGYSPLHF
cdr3_nt: TGCGCCAGCAGCCAAGATCATGTGAGGACAGGGTATTCACCCCTCCACTTT
j_call: TRBJ1-6
clone_size: once
v_call: TRBV4-3
d_call: TRBD1

cdr3_aa: CASSFRQTGELFF
cdr3_nt: TGTGCCAGCAGTTTCAGGCAGACCGGGGAGCTGTTTTTT
j_call: TRBJ2-2
clone_size: .
v_call: TRBV28
d_call: .

cdr3_aa: CSVSAARQETQYF
cdr3_nt: TGCAGCGTTTCGGCCGCTCGCCAAGAGACCCAGTACTTC
j_call: TRBJ2-5
clone_size: .
v_call: TRBV29-1
d_call: .

cdr3_aa: CASSSPSGSYNEQFF
cdr3_nt: TGTGCCAGCAGTTCCCCTAGCGGATCCTACAATGAGCAGTTCTTC
j_call: TRBJ2-1
clone_size: .
v_call: TRBV6-5
d_call: TRBD2

cdr3_aa: CASSGPVSTGGIGDTQYF
cdr3_nt: TGTGCCAGCAGTGGTCCCGTATCTACAGGGGGCATTGGAGATACGCAGTATTTT
j_call: TRBJ2-3
clone_size: .
v_call: TRBV6-1
d_call: TRBD1

cdr3_aa: CASSPGSRGGEQFF
cdr3_nt: TGTGCCAGCAGTCCAGGGTCTAGAGGAGGTGAGCAGTTCTTC
j_call: TRBJ2-1
clone_size: .
v_call: TRBV6-6
d_call: .

cdr3_aa: CASSLLGGAYGYTF
cdr3_nt: TGTGCCAGCAGCCTCCTCGGTGGCGCCTATGGCTACACCTTC
j_call: TRBJ1-2
clone_size: .
v_call: TRBV7-2
d_call: .

cdr3_aa: CARGHTGGPSYEQYF
cdr3_nt: TGTGCCAGAGGGCATACAGGGGGCCCATCCTACGAGCAGTACTTC
j_call: TRBJ2-7
clone_size: .
v_call: TRBV9
d_call: TRBD1

cdr3_aa: CASSFVAGGQPQHF
cdr3_nt: TGTGCCAGCAGTTTCGTAGCGGGCGGACAGCCCCAGCATTTT
j_call: TRBJ1-5
clone_size: .
v_call: TRBV6-5
d_call: .

cdr3_aa: CASSLMGQGRQPQHF
cdr3_nt: TGTGCCAGCAGTTTAATGGGGCAGGGTAGGCAGCCCCAGCATTTT
j_call: TRBJ1-5
clone_size: .
v_call: TRBV28
d_call: .

cdr3_aa: CASSRSGSEAFF
cdr3_nt: TGCGCCAGCAGCCGATCAGGTTCTGAAGCTTTCTTT
j_call: TRBJ1-1
clone_size: .
v_call: TRBV4-1
d_call: .

cdr3_aa: CASSQDRLWRLDDTGELFF
cdr3_nt: TGCGCCAGCAGCCAAGATAGACTTTGGAGACTAGACGACACCGGGGAGCTGTTTTTT
j_call: TRBJ2-2
clone_size: once
v_call: TRBV4-1
d_call: .

cdr3_aa: CASTLGTVEQYF
cdr3_nt: TGTGCCAGCACCCTGGGGACTGTCGAGCAGTACTTC
j_call: TRBJ2-7
clone_size: .
v_call: TRBV7-9
d_call: .

cdr3_aa: CASSHTSGELFF
cdr3_nt: TGCGCCAGCAGCCACACTAGCGGGGAGCTGTTTTTT
j_call: TRBJ2-2
clone_size: .
v_call: TRBV4-1
d_call: .

cdr3_aa: CASSNRVKNTEAFF
cdr3_nt: TGTGCCAGCAGCAACAGGGTGAAGAACACTGAAGCTTTCTTT
j_call: TRBJ1-1
clone_size: .
v_call: TRBV28
d_call: .